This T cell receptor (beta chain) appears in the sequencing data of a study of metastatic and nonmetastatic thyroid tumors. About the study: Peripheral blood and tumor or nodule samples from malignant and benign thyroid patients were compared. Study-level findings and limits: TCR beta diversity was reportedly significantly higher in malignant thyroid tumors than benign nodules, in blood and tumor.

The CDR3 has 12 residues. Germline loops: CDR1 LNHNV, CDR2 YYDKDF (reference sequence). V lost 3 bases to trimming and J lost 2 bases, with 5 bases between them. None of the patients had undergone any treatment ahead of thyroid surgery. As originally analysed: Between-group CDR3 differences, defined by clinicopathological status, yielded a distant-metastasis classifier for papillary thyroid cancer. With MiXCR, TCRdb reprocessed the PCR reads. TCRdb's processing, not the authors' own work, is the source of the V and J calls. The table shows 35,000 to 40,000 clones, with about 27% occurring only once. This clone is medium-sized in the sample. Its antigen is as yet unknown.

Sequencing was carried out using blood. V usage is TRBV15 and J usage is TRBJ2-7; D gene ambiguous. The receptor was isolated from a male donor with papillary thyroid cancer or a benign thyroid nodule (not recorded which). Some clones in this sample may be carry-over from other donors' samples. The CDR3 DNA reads TGTGCCACCAGCAGGTCCGCCTACGAGCAGTACTTC. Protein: CATSRSAYEQYF.